The 30 T cell receptor beta chains reported below all come from one sample, sequenced in a study of blood T cells in healthy people across ages. With a J-beta primer mix and a sample-barcoded 5' primer, a second PCR ran about 6 to 11 cycles. Each CDR3 protein gets one entry after TCRdb re-called the 5' RACE reads with MiXCR. Here the sample spans about 640,000 distinct CDR3 sequences, under 65% being singletons. The sequencing sample was made of blood. All receptors derive from a man in his sixties in good health.

This rearrangement joins TRBV28 to TRBJ2-1; tentatively, D is TRBD1 (5 bases). Germline V gene data show CDR1 as MDHEN and CDR2 as SYDVKM. The CDR3 has 16 residues. V was pared by 6 bases and J by 0 bases, with 15 bases between. The CDR3 region has the DNA TGTGCCAGCAGCCCCTCAGGGTGGCGCTCCTACAATGAGCAGTTCTTC. Translated: CASSPSGWRSYNEQFF.

This clonotype appeared a single time. The chain couples TRBV11-2 to TRBJ2-7, with 12 bases that match TRBD1. From germline, CDR1 is SGHAT and CDR2 FQNNGV. V was pared by 3 bases and J by 5 bases, with 5 bases of the junction left unmatched. CDR3 length equals 15 residues. Written as DNA, the CDR3 is TGTGCCAGCAGCTTCCGGGACAGGGGGCGCGACGAGCAGTACTTC. It specifies CASSFRDRGRDEQYF.

This clonotype was seen a few times. The V call is TRBV4-2, the J call TRBJ2-7, with a possible D match to TRBD2 (7 bases). Per germline, CDR1 LGHNA and CDR2 YNFKEQ. This CDR3 spans 16 amino acids. The V end was cut by 0 bases, the J end by 2 bases, with 14 bases between. CDR3 loop: CASSQDGGGGTYEQYF. In nucleotides, the CDR3 is TGTGCCAGCAGCCAAGATGGGGGCGGGGGCACCTACGAGCAGTACTTC.

The gene calls are TRBV10-2 and TRBJ2-7, with 11 bases identical to TRBD2. This CDR3 has 16 residues. V lost 1 base and J lost 4; bases outside the gene matches: 6. The germline V gene has CDR1 WSHSY and CDR2 SAAADI. This chain's CDR3 is CASSELRLAGRYEQYF. CDR3 nucleotides: TGCGCCAGCAGTGAGTTACGACTAGCGGGGAGATACGAGCAGTACTTC.

The chain uses TRBV11-2 and TRBJ2-5; 11 bases match TRBD1. The assigned J gene may be wrong: the sequence end matches TRBJ2-7 better. Per the germline V gene, CDR1 is SGHAT and CDR2 is FQNNGV. This CDR3 region has 16 residues. CDR3 protein: CASSPWTGGSETEQYF. CDR3 DNA: TGTGCCAGCAGCCCATGGACAGGGGGCTCCGAGACCGAGCAGTACTTC.

The chain combines TRBV6-1 with TRBJ2-7; D ambiguous. The CDR3 runs to 14 residues. Germline V gene data show CDR1 as MNHNS and CDR2 as SASEGT. V gave up 2 bases and J gave up 2 bases, with 10 bases separating them. The CDR3 protein is CASSETQQTYEQYF. CDR3 sequence (DNA): TGTGCCAGCAGTGAAACCCAACAGACCTACGAGCAGTACTTC.

The table lists this clonotype with many counts. V gene TRBV28 combines with J gene TRBJ2-7, with a tentative D call TRBD1 (6 bases). Trimming shortened V by 6 bases and J by 4 bases, and 10 bases separated the two germline ends. Per germline, CDR1 MDHEN and CDR2 SYDVKM. The CDR3 has 12 residues. The CDR3 coding sequence is TGTGCCAGCAGCTCGGACAGATACGAGCAGTACTTC. Protein: CASSSDRYEQYF.

This clonotype has more than one count but fewer than ten. The chain employs TRBV6-1 and TRBJ2-7; 14 nucleotides line up with TRBD2. This CDR3 contains 16 residues. Germline values: CDR1 MNHNS, CDR2 SASEGT. The trim removed 4 bases at V and 2 bases at J, leaving 4 bases unmatched. The CDR3 region is CASSGGLAGAAYEQYF. CDR3 nucleotides: TGTGCCAGCAGTGGGGGACTAGCGGGGGCCGCCTACGAGCAGTACTTC.

The genes are TRBV20-1 and TRBJ2-4, with D hard to call. With the DNA end fitting TRBJ2-7 better, the J assignment may be wrong. The CDR3 contains 13 residues. Looked up from germline, CDR1 is DFQATT and CDR2 is SNEGSKA (reference sequence). The CDR3 nucleotides are TGCAGTGCGCCTCCCGTCGGCTCCTACGAGCAGTACTTC. This gives the protein CSAPPVGSYEQYF.

The chain joins TRBV5-1 to TRBJ2-5; TRBD1 or TRBD2 may be the D gene (5 bases each). V shed 7 bases and J shed 5 bases, with 21 bases lying between them. The CDR3 extends over 15 amino acids. CDR1 SGHRS and CDR2 YFSETQ come from the germline V gene. The CDR3 nucleotides are TGCGCCAGCGGCCGGGACCACGGGAAGGATGAGACCCAGTACTTC. Translation: CASGRDHGKDETQYF.

V and J are TRBV9 and TRBJ1-2; D is uncertain. Trimming took 4 bases from V and 6 from J, leaving 13 bases between them. CDR3 length: 13 amino acids. The germline V gene has CDR1 SGDLS and CDR2 YYNGEE. The CDR3, as DNA: TGTGCCAGCAGCCCTAACTTTGGGCATGGCTACACCTTC. It codes for CASSPNFGHGYTF.

The chain combines TRBV6-6 with TRBJ2-7; 11 nucleotides agree with TRBD2. Trimming took 6 bases from V and 3 from J; bases not matched to a gene: 4. The CDR3 sequence is 14 residues long. Germline-derived CDR1 and CDR2 are MNHNY and SVGAGI (reference sequence). The CDR3 DNA sequence: TGTGCCAGCAGAACTGGGACTAGCGGCTACGAGCAGTACTTC. Translating gives CASRTGTSGYEQYF.

The V gene is TRBV7-8, the J gene TRBJ1-6; 7 bases align to TRBD1. The germline gives CDR1 SGHVS, CDR2 FQNEAQ. The CDR3 covers 19 residues. Trimming at V came to 0 bases and at J to 0 bases, leaving 8 bases not matched to a gene. CDR3: CASSLAIGTASSYNSPLHF. The CDR3 DNA sequence: TGTGCCAGCAGCTTAGCAATCGGGACAGCCAGCTCCTATAATTCACCCCTCCACTTT. Together with reference TRBV7-8 and TRBJ1-6, the CDR3 gives the full variable domain: GAGVSQSPRYKVAKRGQDVALRCDPISGHVSLFWYQQALGQGPEFLTYFQNEAQLDKSGLPSDRFFAERPEGSVSTLKIQRTQQEDSAVYLCASSLAIGTASSYNSPLHFGNGTRLTVT.

The V gene is TRBV7-2, the J gene TRBJ2-1; TRBD1 matches at 8 bases. V shed 4 bases and J 9 bases; nucleotides not matched to a gene: 11. The germline V gene encodes CDR1 SGHTA and CDR2 FQGNSA. CDR3 length equals 15 residues. CDR3 residues: CASSSRQGRISEQFF. The CDR3 coding sequence is TGTGCCAGCAGCTCCAGACAGGGGAGAATTAGTGAGCAGTTCTTC.

In the case of this clonotype: An end of the junction does not agree with germline; a read error may underlie this. V gene TRBV9 combines with J gene TRBJ2-3; D call uncertain. The CDR3 length is 14 residues. Germline values: CDR1 SGDLS, CDR2 YYNGEE. The CDR3 loop is CASNVEWGTDTQYF. CDR3 bases: TGTGCCAGCAACGTAGAGTGGGGCACAGATACGCAGTATTTT.

A few counts support this clonotype. The V gene is TRBV4-1, the J gene TRBJ2-5; 15 nucleotides align to TRBD2. The V segment lost 4 bases and the J segment 4 bases; nucleotides outside the gene matches: 7. This CDR3 has 17 residues. Germline V gene lookup returns CDR1 MGHRA and CDR2 YSYEKL. CDR3 sequence reads: CASSRGLAGGHIETQYF. The CDR3 region has the DNA TGCGCCAGCAGCCGAGGACTAGCGGGGGGGCATATAGAGACCCAGTACTTC.

This clonotype was observed a few times. The gene calls are TRBV28 and TRBJ1-1; D possibly corresponds to TRBD1 (6 bases). Per germline, CDR1 MDHEN and CDR2 SYDVKM. The ends were cut back, 5 bases at V and 4 bases at J, with 14 bases in the middle. This CDR3 is built from 14 residues. DNA of the CDR3: TGTGCCAGCAGTGTATTTCAGGGGACCACTGAAGCTTTCTTT. Amino acids: CASSVFQGTTEAFF.

A single count supports this clonotype. The CDR3 coding sequence is TGTGCCACCCGGCCCAGGGGCGGCTCTAGCACAGATACGCAGTATTTT. It encodes CATRPRGGSSTDTQYF. The V and J genes are TRBV15 and TRBJ2-3, with D possibly being TRBD1 (6 bases). V shed 8 bases and J shed 0 bases, with 18 bases lying between them. The CDR3 totals 16 residues. In germline, CDR1 is LNHNV, CDR2 YYDKDF (reference sequence).

The rearrangement joins TRBV3-1 to TRBJ2-7, with 8 bases aligning to TRBD2. Looked up from germline, CDR1 is LGHDT and CDR2 is YNNKEL (reference sequence). The CDR3 is 15 residues long. J was trimmed by 2 bases and V by 0 bases; bases with no gene match: 3. The CDR3 region is CASSQEQRGTYEQYF. In DNA form, the CDR3 reads TGTGCCAGCAGCCAAGAGCAGCGGGGGACCTACGAGCAGTACTTC.

Only a few counts were recorded for this clonotype. V is TRBV20-1 and J is TRBJ1-4; tentative D call: TRBD1 (6 bases). This CDR3 is 13 amino acids long. Germline assignment: CDR1 DFQATT and CDR2 SNEGSKA (reference sequence). With 6 bases removed from V and 7 bases from J, the gap between germline ends came to 15 bases. This chain's CDR3 is CSAPQGGGEKLFF. The CDR3 DNA follows: TGCAGTGCCCCACAGGGCGGTGGTGAAAAACTGTTTTTT.

The sample holds a few counts of this clonotype. The chain carries TRBV12-3 or TRBV12-4 and TRBJ1-4, with D unresolved. The CDR3 is 12 residues long. V was shortened by 3 bases and J by 8 bases, with 7 bases between the two germline ends. The CDR3 here is CASSLIGEKLFF. CDR3 sequence (DNA): TGTGCCAGCAGTTTGATCGGCGAAAAACTGTTTTTT.

Worth noting for this clonotype: A much larger clone is a single base away; this may be a read error. The CDR3 region has the DNA TGTGCCAGCAGCGCAGGCGGCAGGGCCTACGAGCAGTACTTC. Its translation is CASSAGGRAYEQYF. The chain uses TRBV5-5 and TRBJ2-7; the D gene is possibly TRBD1 (5 bases). Deletions cut 4 bases from V and 2 bases from J, with 13 bases between. This CDR3 is 14 amino acids long. CDR1 and CDR2 from the germline V gene are SGHKS and YYEKEE (reference sequence).

J is TRBJ2-5 and V is TRBV2; possibly TRBD1 for D (6 bases). The tail of the sequence fits TRBJ2-7 better, so the J call may be wrong. Germline CDR1 is SNHLY and CDR2 is FYNNEI. The CDR3 extends over 14 amino acids. Written as DNA, the CDR3 is TGTGCCAGCACCTTGACAGGACGAACCTACGAGCAGTACTTC. Its translation is CASTLTGRTYEQYF.

This chain connects TRBV5-1 to TRBJ1-6; perhaps TRBD1 as D (6 bases). The germline V gene has CDR1 SGHRS and CDR2 YFSETQ. The CDR3 is 15 amino acids. Trimming took off 0 bases at V and 9 bases at J, with 13 bases between the two ends. CDR3 sequence reads: CASSLDAGGSSPLHF. The CDR3 DNA sequence: TGCGCCAGCAGCTTGGATGCGGGGGGCAGTTCACCCCTCCACTTT.

This clonotype was observed a single time. The chain employs TRBV7-8 and TRBJ1-2; no definite D call. V lost 5 bases, J lost 3 bases, and 10 bases lay in between. CDR1 and CDR2 from the germline V gene are SGHVS and FQNEAQ. The CDR3 consists of 13 residues. CDR3 region: CASSVGQDYGYTF. CDR3 in DNA: TGTGCCAGCAGCGTAGGGCAGGACTATGGCTACACCTTC. Full variable domain (missing parts from reference TRBV7-8 and TRBJ1-2): GAGVSQSPRYKVAKRGQDVALRCDPISGHVSLFWYQQALGQGPEFLTYFQNEAQLDKSGLPSDRFFAERPEGSVSTLKIQRTQQEDSAVYLCASSVGQDYGYTFGSGTRLTVV.

The chain employs TRBV6-1 and TRBJ1-1; D possibly corresponds to TRBD1 (5 bases). Germline V gene data show CDR1 as MNHNS and CDR2 as SASEGT. The CDR3 has 18 residues. The V end lost 3 bases, the J end lost 6 bases, and 26 bases lay between the germline ends. CDR3 protein: CASSDKGLTRGPGAEAFF. Here the CDR3 DNA reads TGTGCCAGCAGTGACAAAGGATTAACTAGGGGCCCGGGCGCTGAAGCTTTCTTT.

The rearrangement joins TRBV13 to TRBJ2-5; 8 bases align to TRBD2. CDR1 PRHDT and CDR2 FYEKMQ come from the germline V gene (reference sequence). V lost 1 base to trimming and J lost 4 bases; unmatched junction nucleotides: 5. The CDR3 consists of 15 residues. The CDR3: CASSLDGGARETQYF. Here the CDR3 DNA reads TGTGCCAGCAGCTTAGACGGGGGGGCCAGAGAGACCCAGTACTTC.

The chain links TRBV29-1 to TRBJ1-4, with 7 nucleotides matching TRBD1. V lost 4 bases and J lost 0; bases outside the gene matches: 5. Germline CDR1 SQVTM, CDR2 ANQGSEA. The CDR3 sequence is 15 residues long. The CDR3 nucleotides are TGCAGCGTTGTCCAGGGGGACTCAACTAATGAAAAACTGTTTTTT. Its protein product is CSVVQGDSTNEKLFF.

The rearrangement joins TRBV29-1 to TRBJ1-2; 9 bases map to TRBD1. This CDR3 region has 14 residues. The V and J ends lost 3 bases and 6 bases, in that order; junction bases with no gene match: 8. Germline-derived CDR1 and CDR2 are SQVTM and ANQGSEA. CDR3 coding DNA: TGCAGCGTTGATATTGGGGGACAGGGAGATGGCTACACCTTC. Translating it yields CSVDIGGQGDGYTF.

This chain links TRBV28 with TRBJ2-5; D might be TRBD1 (6 bases). The V gene's germline CDR1 is MDHEN and CDR2 SYDVKM. CDR3 length equals 13 residues. The ends were cut back, 6 bases at V and 5 bases at J, with 13 bases in the middle. The CDR3 sequence is CASSSGTTETQYF. The CDR3 coding sequence is TGTGCCAGCAGCTCAGGGACAACGGAGACCCAGTACTTC.